Each of the 12 T cell receptor beta chains below was sequenced from the same sample in a study of CD8 T cells in Susac syndrome. Random hexamers were used to reverse transcribe the RNA input (about 0.5 to 1 ug). TCRdb ran MiXCR on the immunoSEQ multiplex PCR reads and lists one entry per CDR3 protein. The sample has about 200,000 distinct CDR3 sequences; approximately 95% are singletons. Sequencing input: CD4+ T cells from PBMCs. Receptors were obtained from a human donor in good health.

The chain combines TRBV6-1 with TRBJ1-2; 9 bases are a match to TRBD1. The V segment lost 4 bases and the J segment 13 bases; nucleotides outside the gene matches: 7. The V gene's germline CDR1 is MNHNS and CDR2 SASEGT. The CDR3 runs 12 residues. CDR3 sequence reads: CASSGQGGDGTF. The CDR3 nucleotides read TGTGCCAGCAGTGGACAGGGGGGGGATGGCACCTTC.

This clonotype was seen only once. The chain combines TRBV14 with TRBJ2-5; D is ambiguous. Per germline, CDR1 SGHDN and CDR2 FVKESK. Trimming took off 4 bases at V and 0 bases at J, with 9 bases between the two ends. This CDR3 has 14 residues. CDR3 nucleotides: TGTGCCAGCAGCCCGTCGGTGGACCAAGAGACCCAGTACTTC. It is translated as CASSPSVDQETQYF.

This clonotype came up once. This sequence joins TRBV2 and TRBJ2-1, with TRBD2 identical over 9 bases. V was clipped by 2 bases and J by 5 bases; unmatched bases: 4. The CDR3 runs to 15 residues. The germline gives CDR1 SNHLY, CDR2 FYNNEI. The CDR3 here is CASSELRLADNEQFF. CDR3 sequence (DNA): TGTGCCAGCAGTGAACTGCGACTAGCGGACAATGAGCAGTTCTTC. The whole variable domain, remainder taken from reference TRBV2 and TRBJ2-1, is EPEVTQTPSHQVTQMGQEVILRCVPISNHLYFYWYRQILGQKVEFLVSFYNNEISEKSEIFDDQFSVERPDGSNFTLKIRSTKLEDSAMYFCASSELRLADNEQFFGPGTRLTVL.

V and J are TRBV7-2 and TRBJ1-6; D gene unclear. V was cut by 10 bases and J by 10 bases, with 14 bases left in between. The CDR3 totals 12 residues. Germline lookup yields CDR1 SGHTA and CDR2 FQGNSA. The CDR3 coding sequence is TGTGCCACCTCGGACCCTAAGTCACCCCTCCACTTT. It specifies CATSDPKSPLHF.

This chain uses TRBV29-1 with TRBJ2-1; weak D call: TRBD1 (5 bases). CDR1 and CDR2 from the germline V gene are SQVTM and ANQGSEA. Trimming took 3 bases from V and 5 from J, leaving 14 bases between them. The CDR3 spans 14 residues. CDR3 amino acids: CSVEGRVYDNEQFF. The CDR3 bases are TGCAGCGTTGAGGGCAGGGTGTACGACAATGAGCAGTTCTTC.

The rearrangement uses TRBV18 and TRBJ2-1, with no clear D. The CDR3 is made up of 15 amino acids. Germline V lookup: CDR1 KGHSH, CDR2 LQKENI. V was trimmed by 0 bases and J by 9 bases, leaving 15 bases between them. The CDR3 DNA follows: TGTGCCAGCTCACCACCAGGCACTACTTTGAGTGAGCAGTTCTTC. This translates into CASSPPGTTLSEQFF.

The chain has TRBV5-1 and TRBJ2-7; 9 positions match TRBD2. Trimming at V came to 0 bases and at J to 3 bases, leaving 4 bases not matched to a gene. Germline CDR1 is SGHRS and CDR2 is YFSETQ. This CDR3 is built from 15 residues. CDR3 coding DNA: TGCGCCAGCAGCTTGGTAGCGGGAGCCGGCTACGAGCAGTACGTC. Translation gives CASSLVAGAGYEQYV.

CDR3 sequence: CASSHSGNTIYF. CDR3 coding DNA: TGTGCCAGCAGCCACTCTGGAAACACCATATATTTT. V usage is TRBV3-1 and J usage is TRBJ1-3; D not resolved. The CDR3 has 12 residues. Trimming cost V 3 bases and J 0 bases, with 0 bases left between them. Germline assignment: CDR1 LGHDT and CDR2 YNNKEL (reference sequence).

The rearrangement links TRBV7-2 to TRBJ2-2, with D uncertain. This CDR3 has 13 amino acids. Trimming removed 5 bases from V and 3 bases from J, with 7 bases in between. Germline CDR1 reads SGHTA; CDR2 reads FQGNSA. The CDR3 spells CASSLPYTGELFF. In DNA form, the CDR3 reads TGTGCCAGCAGCCTACCCTACACCGGGGAGCTGTTTTTT.

In DNA form, the CDR3 reads TGCAGTGCTAGGACCGGACAGGGGGGATCACCCCTCCACTTT. Translating gives CSARTGQGGSPLHF. This rearrangement joins TRBV20-1 to TRBJ1-6, with 10 positions matching TRBD1. Germline V CDR1 and CDR2: DFQATT, SNEGSKA (reference sequence). The CDR3 totals 14 residues. V lost 3 bases and J lost 10; bases outside the gene matches: 6.

CDR3 coding DNA: TGTGCCAGCAGCCAAGAGCGGGGCGGGCAGCCCCAGCATTTT. Its protein product is CASSQERGGQPQHF. V and J are TRBV3-1 and TRBJ1-5; a weak D match, TRBD1 (5 bases). Trimming removed 0 bases from V and 7 bases from J, with 10 bases in between. CDR1 is LGHDT, CDR2 YNNKEL, per germline (reference sequence). There are 14 residues in the CDR3.

V gene TRBV5-1 combines with J gene TRBJ2-2; no clear D. V was shortened by 0 bases and J by 3 bases, with 12 bases between the two germline ends. This CDR3 spans 16 amino acids. Germline values: CDR1 SGHRS, CDR2 YFSETQ. Here the CDR3 reads CASSLDSGLDTGELFF. The CDR3 DNA follows: TGCGCCAGCAGCTTGGATTCTGGGTTGGACACCGGGGAGCTGTTTTTT.